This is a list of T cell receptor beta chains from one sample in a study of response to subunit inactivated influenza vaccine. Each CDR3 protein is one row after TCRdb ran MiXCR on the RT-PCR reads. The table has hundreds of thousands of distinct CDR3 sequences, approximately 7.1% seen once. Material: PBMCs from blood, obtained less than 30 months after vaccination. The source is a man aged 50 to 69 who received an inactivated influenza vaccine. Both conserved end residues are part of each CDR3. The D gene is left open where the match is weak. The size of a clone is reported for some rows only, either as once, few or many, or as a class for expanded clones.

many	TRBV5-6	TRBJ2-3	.	TGTGCCAGCAGCTTGGCCTCTAGCAGACCGCAGTATTTT	CASSLASSRPQYF
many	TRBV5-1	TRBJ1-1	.	TGCGCCAGCAGCTTGTATCCAGGGAACACTGAAGCTTTCTTT	CASSLYPGNTEAFF
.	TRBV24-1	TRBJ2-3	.	TGTGCCACCAGTCCCAGGGTGTCAGATACGCAGTATTTT	CATSPRVSDTQYF
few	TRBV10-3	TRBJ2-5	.	TGTGCCATCAGTGAAGGTTCTCAAGAGACCCAGTACTTC	CAISEGSQETQYF
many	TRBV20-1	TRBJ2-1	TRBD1	TGCAGTGCTAGACCGGGACAGGGGATCGGTTACAATGAGCAGTTCTTC	CSARPGQGIGYNEQFF
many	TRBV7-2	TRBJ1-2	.	TGTGCCAGCAGCTTAGCGCGGGGGGAATCCTATGGCTACACCTTC	CASSLARGESYGYTF
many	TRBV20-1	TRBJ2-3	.	TGCAGTGCTAGAGCGGACTGGGTCAGCACAGATACGCAGTATTTT	CSARADWVSTDTQYF
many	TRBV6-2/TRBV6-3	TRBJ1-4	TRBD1	TGTGCCAGCAGTTACGCGGTCGGGACAGGGGACGAAAAACTGTTTTTT	CASSYAVGTGDEKLFF
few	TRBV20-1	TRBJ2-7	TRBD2	TGCAGTGCTAGCAGCGATAGCGGGAAGTTCGACGAGCAGTACTTC	CSASSDSGKFDEQYF
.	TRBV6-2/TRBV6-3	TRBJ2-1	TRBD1	TGTGCCAGCAGTTACCCACGACAGGGAGACAATGAGCAGTTCTTC	CASSYPRQGDNEQFF
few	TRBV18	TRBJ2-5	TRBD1	TGTGCCAGCTCACCCCGGACAGGGGGCAGCCAAGAGACCCAGTACTTC	CASSPRTGGSQETQYF
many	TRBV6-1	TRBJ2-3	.	TGTGCCAGCAGTGAATTTTGGGCTGGGAATGTAGATACGCAGTATTTT	CASSEFWAGNVDTQYF
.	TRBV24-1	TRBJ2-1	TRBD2	TGTGCCACCAGTGCTGGGACTAGCGTGGGTGAGCAGTTCTTC	CATSAGTSVGEQFF
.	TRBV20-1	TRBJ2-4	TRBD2	TGCAGTGCCCTAACTGGACTAGATAAAAACATTCAGTACTTC	CSALTGLDKNIQYF
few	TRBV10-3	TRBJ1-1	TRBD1	TGTGCCATCAGATCGGTCTGGGGGACAGCTTCGAACACTGAAGCTTTCTTT	CAIRSVWGTASNTEAFF
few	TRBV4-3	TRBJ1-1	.	TGCGCCAGCAGCGCCGGGACAACCCGCTTGAACACTGAAGCTTTCTTT	CASSAGTTRLNTEAFF
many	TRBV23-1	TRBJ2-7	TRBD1	TGCGCCAGCAGTCAATTGGGACAGCACCTCTCCTACGAGCAGTACTTC	CASSQLGQHLSYEQYF
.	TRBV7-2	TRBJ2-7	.	TGTGCCAGCAGCTTAGATTTGGCTAGCCGGGTTCGGGAGCAGTACTTC	CASSLDLASRVREQYF
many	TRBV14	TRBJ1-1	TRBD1	TGTGCCAGCAGCCACTCCCCAGGGACAGGTCGGTTCACTGAAGCTTTCTTT	CASSHSPGTGRFTEAFF
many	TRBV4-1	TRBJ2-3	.	TGCGCCAGCAGCCAAGGAGTCACAGATACGCAGTATTTT	CASSQGVTDTQYF
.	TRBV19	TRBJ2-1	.	TGTGCCAGTCATAGCGGAGATAACAATGAGCAGTTCTTC	CASHSGDNNEQFF
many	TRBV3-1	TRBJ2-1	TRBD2	TGTGCCAGCAGCCAAGACTTAGCGGGAGGTCACAATGAGCAGTTCTTC	CASSQDLAGGHNEQFF
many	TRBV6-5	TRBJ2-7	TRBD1	TGTGCCAGCAGTTACGACAGGGGTGCCTACGAGCAGTACTTC	CASSYDRGAYEQYF
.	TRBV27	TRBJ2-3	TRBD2	TGTGCCAGCAGTTTCGTAGCGGGACCAAGCACAGATACGCAGTATTTT	CASSFVAGPSTDTQYF
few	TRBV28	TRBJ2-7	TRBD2	TGTGCCAGCAGTTACCCGGGACTAGCAAAGGGCGAGCAGTACTTC	CASSYPGLAKGEQYF
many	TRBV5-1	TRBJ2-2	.	TGCGCCAGCAGCTTGGTTCCCGGACACCTGGGAAGGACCGGGGAGCTGTTTTTT	CASSLVPGHLGRTGELFF
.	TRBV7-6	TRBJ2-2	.	TGTGCCAGCAGCTTAGTAGGGTACGGGGAGCTGTTTTTT	CASSLVGYGELFF
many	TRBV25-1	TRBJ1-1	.	TGTGCCAGCATAGCCGGAGGGGCAGGAGCTTTCTTT	CASIAGGAGAFF
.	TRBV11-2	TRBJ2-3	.	TGTGCCAGCAGCCCCACTATACAGGGTGACACAGATACGCAGTATTTT	CASSPTIQGDTDTQYF
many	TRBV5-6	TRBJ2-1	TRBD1	TGTGCCAGCAGCCCGTGGACAGGTTCCTCCTACAATGAGCAGTTCTTC	CASSPWTGSSYNEQFF
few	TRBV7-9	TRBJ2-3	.	TGTGCCAGCAGCTTAGTGACTCAGCACGATACGCAGTATTTT	CASSLVTQHDTQYF
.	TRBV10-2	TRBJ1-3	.	TGCGCCAGCAGTGAGTCATGGACTCCCGGAAACACCATATATTTT	CASSESWTPGNTIYF
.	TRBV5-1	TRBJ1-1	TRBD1	TGCGCCAGCAGCTTGAACGCAGGGGGCGAGGGAACTGAAGCTTTCTTT	CASSLNAGGEGTEAFF
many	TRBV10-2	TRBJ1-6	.	TGCGCCAGCAAATCAGGACAGATGAGGGGTATTAATTCACCCCTCCACTTT	CASKSGQMRGINSPLHF
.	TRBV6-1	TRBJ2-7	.	TGTGCCAGCAGGAAACGGGGGACAGACTACGAGCAGTACTTC	CASRKRGTDYEQYF
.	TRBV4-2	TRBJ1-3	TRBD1	TGTGCCAGCAGCCAAGACCAGGGGGGCTCTGGAAACACCATATATTTT	CASSQDQGGSGNTIYF
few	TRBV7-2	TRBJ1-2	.	TGTGCCAGCAGCCCCGGAGGGAGGGGGGCTATCTATGGCTACACCTTC	CASSPGGRGAIYGYTF
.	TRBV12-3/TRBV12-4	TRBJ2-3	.	TGTGCCAGCAGTTGGGCCAGGAAGTCTAGCACAGATACGCAGTATTTT	CASSWARKSSTDTQYF
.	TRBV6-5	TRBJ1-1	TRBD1	TGTGCCAGCAGTTCCCCGGACAGGGCCAATGAAGCTTTCTTT	CASSSPDRANEAFF
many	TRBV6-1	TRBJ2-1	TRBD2	TGTGCCAGCACCAACCTAGCGGGGGGGCCCGGTGAGCAGTTCTTC	CASTNLAGGPGEQFF
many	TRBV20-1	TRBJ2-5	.	TGCAGTGCTAGAGATATCACTAGCTGGTACCAAGAGACCCAGTACTTC	CSARDITSWYQETQYF
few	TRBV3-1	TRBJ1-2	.	TGTGCCAGCAGCTCTAGCGTAAACTATGGCTACACCTTC	CASSSSVNYGYTF
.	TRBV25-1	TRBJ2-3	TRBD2	TGTGCCAGCAGTGACGCGGGAGGGCCTTTTGGGGGGCAGTATTTT	CASSDAGGPFGGQYF